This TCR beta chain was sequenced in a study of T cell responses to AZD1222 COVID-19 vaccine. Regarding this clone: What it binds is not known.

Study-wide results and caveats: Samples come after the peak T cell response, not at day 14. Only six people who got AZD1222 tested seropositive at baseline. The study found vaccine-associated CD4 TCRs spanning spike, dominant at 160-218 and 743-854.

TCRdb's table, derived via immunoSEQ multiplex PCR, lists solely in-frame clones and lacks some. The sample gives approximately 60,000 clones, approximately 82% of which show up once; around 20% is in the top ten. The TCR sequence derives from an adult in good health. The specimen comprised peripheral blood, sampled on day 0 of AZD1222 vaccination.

This chain's CDR3 is CASSFGNRRVYF. DNA of the CDR3: TGTGCCAGCAGCTTTGGTAATAGGCGGGTGTACTTC. The chain is built from TRBV7-8 and TRBJ2-7; possible D gene TRBD2, 5 bases. V was shortened by 3 bases and J by 12 bases, with 15 bases between the two germline ends. Germline-derived CDR1 and CDR2 are SGHVS and FQNEAQ. This CDR3 has 12 amino acids.